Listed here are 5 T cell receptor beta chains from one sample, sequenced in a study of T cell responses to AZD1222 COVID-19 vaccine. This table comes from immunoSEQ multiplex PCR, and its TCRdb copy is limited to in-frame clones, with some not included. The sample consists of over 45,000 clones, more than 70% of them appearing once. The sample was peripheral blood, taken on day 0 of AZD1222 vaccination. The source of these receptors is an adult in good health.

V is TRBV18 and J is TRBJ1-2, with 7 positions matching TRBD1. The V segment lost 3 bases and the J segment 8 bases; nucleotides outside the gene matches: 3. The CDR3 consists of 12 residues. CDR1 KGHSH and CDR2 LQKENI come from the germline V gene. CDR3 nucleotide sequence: TGTGCCAGCTCACCGGACAGGACAGGCTACACCTTC. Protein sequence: CASSPDRTGYTF.

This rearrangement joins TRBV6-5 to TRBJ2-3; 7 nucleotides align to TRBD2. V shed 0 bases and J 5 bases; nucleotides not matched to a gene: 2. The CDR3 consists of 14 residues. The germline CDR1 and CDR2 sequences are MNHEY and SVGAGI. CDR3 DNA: TGTGCCAGCAGTTACTCTCTAGCGGAAGATACGCAGTATTTT. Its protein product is CASSYSLAEDTQYF.

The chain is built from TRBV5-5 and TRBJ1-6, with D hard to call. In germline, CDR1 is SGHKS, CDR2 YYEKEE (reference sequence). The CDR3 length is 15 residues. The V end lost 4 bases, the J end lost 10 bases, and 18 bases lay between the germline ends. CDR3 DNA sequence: TGTGCCAGCAGCCGGGAAGGGTCCGTTGGCTCACCCCTCCACTTT. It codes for CASSREGSVGSPLHF.

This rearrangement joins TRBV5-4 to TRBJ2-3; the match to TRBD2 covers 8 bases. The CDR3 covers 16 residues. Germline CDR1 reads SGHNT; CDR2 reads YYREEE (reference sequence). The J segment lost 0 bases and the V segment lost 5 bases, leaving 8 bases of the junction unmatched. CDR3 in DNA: TGTGCCAGCAGGCGCTCGGGAGGGCCTAGCACAGATACGCAGTATTTT. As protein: CASRRSGGPSTDTQYF.

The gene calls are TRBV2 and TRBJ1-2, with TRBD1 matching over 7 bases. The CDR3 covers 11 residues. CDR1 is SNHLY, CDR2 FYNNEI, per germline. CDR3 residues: CGTGDNYGYTF. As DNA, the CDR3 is TGTGGAACAGGGGATAACTATGGCTACACCTTC. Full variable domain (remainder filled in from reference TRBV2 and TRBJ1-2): EPEVTQTPSHQVTQMGQEVILRCVPISNHLYFYWYRQILGQKVEFLVSFYNNEISEKSEIFDDQFSVERPDGSNFTLKIRSTKLEDSAMYFCGTGDNYGYTFGSGTRLTVV.